Following are 24 T cell receptor beta chains from one sample sequenced in a study of T cells after yellow fever vaccination. TCRdb reprocessed the 5' RACE reads via MiXCR and lists one record per CDR3 protein. Of 250,000 to 350,000 distinct CDR3 sequences in the sample, 3.5% to 4.5% were seen once. Specimen: PBMCs, collected 15 days after the yellow fever booster vaccination. Source of these receptors: a man aged 18 to 30 who received the YFV17D yellow fever vaccine.

This clonotype was seen repeatedly, ten times or more. The chain's CDR3 is CASNPPTGLYGANVLTF. DNA of the CDR3: TGTGCCAGCAACCCCCCGACAGGGTTGTACGGGGCCAACGTCCTGACTTTC. The J gene is TRBJ2-6, the V gene TRBV6-1, with 7 nucleotides matching TRBD1. V trimming: 7 bases; J trimming: 4 bases; junction bases outside the gene matches: 13. CDR1 is MNHNS and CDR2 is SASEGT in the germline V gene. CDR3 length: 17 residues.

The V and J genes are TRBV20-1 and TRBJ2-3, with D unresolved. Germline CDR1 is DFQATT and CDR2 is SNEGSKA (reference sequence). V lost 5 bases to trimming and J lost 3 bases, with 12 bases between them. The CDR3 sequence is 13 residues long. CDR3 DNA sequence: TGCAGTGCTCCCACCGGGTGGACAGATACGCAGTATTTT. This translates into CSAPTGWTDTQYF.

This clonotype was recorded many times. V gene TRBV9 combines with J gene TRBJ2-7, with D maybe TRBD1 (6 bases). The CDR3 contains 16 residues. CDR1 is SGDLS and CDR2 is YYNGEE in the germline V gene. The V end lost 1 base, the J end lost 7 bases, and 21 bases lay between the germline ends. CDR3 nucleotides: TGTGCCAGCAGCGTAAGCCCGCATTGGACAGTTGAAGAGCAGTACTTC. Translation: CASSVSPHWTVEEQYF.

This clonotype was picked up many times. This chain connects TRBV4-1 to TRBJ1-5; maybe TRBD1 (5 bases). There are 13 residues in the CDR3. Trimming took 0 bases from V and 5 from J, leaving 5 bases between them. Germline V gene sequence: CDR1 MGHRA, CDR2 YSYEKL. The chain's CDR3 is CASSQEGDQPQHF. DNA for the CDR3: TGCGCCAGCAGCCAAGAGGGGGATCAGCCCCAGCATTTT.

The rearrangement joins TRBV7-3 to TRBJ2-7; D may be TRBD2 (5 bases). Deletions cut 1 base from V and 3 bases from J, with 7 bases between. This CDR3 comprises 13 residues. CDR1 and CDR2 (germline): SGHTA, FQGTGA. CDR3 loop: CASSLIRGYEQYF. The CDR3 bases are TGTGCCAGCAGCTTAATCCGGGGCTACGAGCAGTACTTC.

The V and J genes are TRBV12-3 or TRBV12-4 and TRBJ2-2; 10 bases map to TRBD1. This CDR3 region has 14 residues. Trimming took 6 bases from V and 7 from J; bases not matched to a gene: 5. The CDR3 is CASRKGQGVGELFF. The CDR3 nucleotides are TGTGCCAGCAGAAAAGGACAGGGGGTCGGGGAGCTGTTTTTT.

Many counts were recorded for this clonotype. The rearrangement links TRBV7-7 to TRBJ2-5; D remains unclear. This CDR3 is 14 amino acids long. Per the germline V gene, CDR1 is SSHAT and CDR2 is FNYEAQ (reference sequence). V was pared by 5 bases and J by 10 bases, with 20 bases between. The CDR3 loop reads CASSLDGLLGNQYF. CDR3 in DNA: TGTGCCAGCAGCCTAGACGGGTTATTGGGAAACCAGTACTTC.

This clonotype was seen ten or more times. This chain joins TRBV12-5 and TRBJ2-7, with D unresolved. In germline, CDR1 is LGHNT, CDR2 FRNRAP. With 4 bases removed from V and 5 bases from J, the gap between germline ends came to 21 bases. This CDR3 region has 16 residues. The CDR3 DNA follows: TGTGCTAGTGGTTCCGGTCGCCGGGCCCATCAGGACGAGCAGTACTTC. Its protein is CASGSGRRAHQDEQYF.

This clonotype has more than one count but fewer than ten. This sequence joins TRBV20-1 and TRBJ1-6; 7 bases match TRBD1. CDR1 and CDR2 (germline): DFQATT, SNEGSKA (reference sequence). The CDR3 extends over 13 amino acids. J was trimmed by 10 bases and V by 5 bases; bases with no gene match: 8. This chain's CDR3 is CSAPRQGLSPLHF. In DNA, the CDR3 is TGCAGTGCTCCTAGACAGGGATTATCACCCCTCCACTTT.

This clonotype was counted many times. The chain is built from TRBV4-2 and TRBJ1-4; D gene ambiguous. Deletions cut 0 bases from V and 0 bases from J, with 8 bases between. The CDR3 loop spans 16 amino acids. CDR1 is LGHNA and CDR2 is YNFKEQ in the germline V gene. CDR3 nucleotides: TGTGCCAGCAGCCAAGATTACGCAGCAACTAATGAAAAACTGTTTTTT. It translates to CASSQDYAATNEKLFF.

This clonotype was observed many times. This rearrangement joins TRBV5-1 to TRBJ2-4; 10 bases are a match to TRBD1. The CDR3 consists of 15 residues. Trimming cost V 0 bases and J 5 bases; bases outside gene matches: 2. Germline V gene lookup returns CDR1 SGHRS and CDR2 YFSETQ. The DNA of the CDR3 is TGCGCCAGCAGCTTGGGCGGGACAGGGGAAAACATTCAGTACTTC. It is translated as CASSLGGTGENIQYF.

The chain is built from TRBV5-1 and TRBJ2-2; 10 nucleotides line up with TRBD2. The J segment lost 4 bases and the V segment lost 2 bases, leaving 8 bases of the junction unmatched. The CDR3 sequence is 17 residues long. CDR1 SGHRS and CDR2 YFSETQ come from the germline V gene. The CDR3: CASSFLILAGSTGELFF. CDR3 coding DNA: TGCGCCAGCAGCTTCCTTATACTAGCGGGGAGCACCGGGGAGCTGTTTTTT. The full variable domain, rest sourced from reference TRBV5-1 and TRBJ2-2, is KAGVTQTPRYLIKTRGQQVTLSCSPISGHRSVSWYQQTPGQGLQFLFEYFSETQRNKGNFPGRFSGRQFSNSRSEMNVSTLELGDSALYLCASSFLILAGSTGELFFGEGSRLTVL.

This clonotype was seen repeatedly, ten times or more. This rearrangement joins TRBV7-2 to TRBJ2-4; D may be TRBD2 (5 bases). V was clipped by 5 bases and J by 8 bases, with 16 bases between them. This CDR3 is built from 14 residues. The germline gives CDR1 SGHTA, CDR2 FQGNSA. The CDR3 region has the DNA TGTGCCAGCAGCCCCGGGCCGGGGTATGACATTCAGTACTTC. It codes for CASSPGPGYDIQYF.

This clonotype came up many times. The rearrangement joins TRBV7-9 to TRBJ2-3, with 9 positions matching TRBD2. V shed 2 bases, J shed 2 bases, and the junction held 8 bases outside the gene matches. This CDR3 is 17 amino acids long. In germline, CDR1 is SEHNR, CDR2 FQNEAQ (reference sequence). CDR3 nucleotides: TGTGCCAGCAGCTTACCCCGGGCTAGCGGGGACACAGATACGCAGTATTTT. Amino acids: CASSLPRASGDTDTQYF.

This clonotype was counted a few times. The rearrangement joins TRBV7-9 to TRBJ2-3; no reliable D call. This CDR3 is 12 amino acids long. Germline lookup yields CDR1 SEHNR and CDR2 FQNEAQ (reference sequence). Deletions cut 2 bases from V and 7 bases from J, with 7 bases between. The CDR3 loop is CASSLSSYTQYF. As DNA, the CDR3 is TGTGCCAGCAGCTTATCTTCCTATACGCAGTATTTT.

This clonotype was seen more than once but under ten times. The chain combines TRBV7-8 with TRBJ1-2; D might be TRBD1 (5 bases). Looked up from germline, CDR1 is SGHVS and CDR2 is FQNEAQ. V was pared by 5 bases and J by 4 bases, with 17 bases between. The CDR3 consists of 15 residues. DNA for the CDR3: TGTGCCAGCAGCCCCCGGCGGTTGGACATCTATGGCTACACCTTC. Its translation: CASSPRRLDIYGYTF.

The sample holds a few counts of this clonotype. The chain carries TRBV5-8 and TRBJ2-7, with TRBD1 as a possible D gene (5 bases). V lost 5 bases and J 7 bases, leaving 19 bases between the germline ends. The CDR3 covers 14 residues. Germline V lookup: CDR1 SGHTS, CDR2 YDEGEE. The CDR3: CASSKGPGLGEQYV. CDR3 sequence (DNA): TGTGCCAGCAGTAAGGGGCCGGGCCTGGGAGAGCAGTACGTC.

The chain joins TRBV7-2 to TRBJ2-5, with D maybe TRBD2 (7 bases). Trimming removed 2 bases from V and 3 bases from J, with 16 bases in between. Per germline, CDR1 SGHTA and CDR2 FQGNSA. The CDR3 consists of 16 residues. CDR3 nucleotides: TGTGCCAGCAGCTTAAGGTTGGGCGGGGGCGAAGAGACCCAGTACTTC. As protein: CASSLRLGGGEETQYF.

The table lists this clonotype with a few counts. The chain is built from TRBV2 and TRBJ2-5, with D uncertain. The CDR3 loop spans 12 amino acids. V dropped 0 bases and J dropped 5 bases, with 4 bases sitting between them. CDR1 and CDR2 (germline): SNHLY, FYNNEI. CDR3 coding DNA: TGTGCCAGCAGTGAAGCATCGGAGACCCAGTACTTC. This translates into CASSEASETQYF.

This clonotype came up many times. V gene TRBV5-1 combines with J gene TRBJ2-5, with TRBD2 matching 9 bases. Per germline, CDR1 SGHRS and CDR2 YFSETQ. The CDR3 runs to 15 residues. V lost 4 bases to trimming and J lost 2 bases; unmatched junction nucleotides: 6. The CDR3 protein is CASSQTSGQQETQYF. CDR3 nucleotide sequence: TGCGCCAGCAGCCAGACTAGCGGACAACAAGAGACCCAGTACTTC.

The table lists this clonotype with a few counts. CDR3 bases: TGCGCCAGCAGCCCCGACAGGGGGCCTACTGAAGCTTTCTTT. Protein: CASSPDRGPTEAFF. This chain links TRBV5-1 with TRBJ1-1; TRBD1 matches 10 bases. From germline, CDR1 is SGHRS and CDR2 YFSETQ. The CDR3 contains 14 residues. V trimming: 4 bases; J trimming: 5 bases; junction bases outside the gene matches: 5. Using reference TRBV5-1 and TRBJ1-1 for the parts outside the CDR3, the full variable domain is KAGVTQTPRYLIKTRGQQVTLSCSPISGHRSVSWYQQTPGQGLQFLFEYFSETQRNKGNFPGRFSGRQFSNSRSEMNVSTLELGDSALYLCASSPDRGPTEAFFGQGTRLTVV.

This clonotype was detected many times. The J gene is TRBJ2-7, the V gene TRBV5-1; tentative D call: TRBD2 (6 bases). Germline lookup yields CDR1 SGHRS and CDR2 YFSETQ. The CDR3 length is 14 residues. With 7 bases removed from V and 2 bases from J, the gap between germline ends came to 16 bases. CDR3 region: CASRRDSMTYEQYF. Here the CDR3 DNA reads TGCGCCAGCCGCCGGGACTCAATGACCTACGAGCAGTACTTC.

The chain employs TRBV5-1 and TRBJ2-7; no firm D call. Germline CDR1 and CDR2: SGHRS and YFSETQ. The length of the CDR3 is 15 residues. With 4 bases removed from V and 4 bases from J, the gap between germline ends came to 18 bases. The CDR3 sequence: CASSLDGAFYYEQYV. The CDR3, as DNA: TGCGCCAGCAGCCTGGACGGCGCCTTTTATTACGAGCAGTACGTC.

This clonotype was found many times. The V and J genes are TRBV2 and TRBJ2-1; D is undetermined. The CDR3 length is 15 residues. Deletions cut 6 bases from V and 0 bases from J, with 12 bases between. CDR1 is SNHLY and CDR2 is FYNNEI in the germline V gene. The CDR3 coding sequence is TGTGCCAGCAGGGGTGGGTTCCTCTCCTACAATGAGCAGTTCTTC. Translation: CASRGGFLSYNEQFF.